The clone carrying this T cell receptor beta chain was seen at least ten times. Its antigen is as yet unknown. This sample is part of a study of T cell repertoires in cytomegalovirus infection. Study at large: Recently identified HLA-C-restricted CMV epitopes were among the peptides used. Both CMV infection and a matching HLA type were indicated by public TCR beta signatures. Notes on the study in general: Carriers of CMV and the relevant HLA type were discriminated by public TCR beta frequency.

The V gene lost 4 bases and the J gene lost 2 bases, with 18 bases spanning the gap. From germline, CDR1 is SGHTA and CDR2 FQGNSA. The CDR3 extends over 16 amino acids. TCRdb re-called the reads through MiXCR, storing one row per CDR3 protein. Here the sample spans 100,000 or so distinct CDR3 sequences, less than 30% being singletons. The TCR sequence derives from a human donor in good health (CMV status not recorded). Some clones in this sample may be carry-over from other donors' samples. The specimen comprised CD8+ T cells from cultured PBMCs, sampled from culture after CMV antigen stimulation. The J gene is TRBJ2-7, the V gene TRBV7-2, with a weak D call TRBD1 (6 bases). The CDR3 DNA reads TGTGCCAGCAGCTCTAAGTCGGGGTGGGGGCCCTACGAGCAGTACTTC. Translated: CASSSKSGWGPYEQYF.